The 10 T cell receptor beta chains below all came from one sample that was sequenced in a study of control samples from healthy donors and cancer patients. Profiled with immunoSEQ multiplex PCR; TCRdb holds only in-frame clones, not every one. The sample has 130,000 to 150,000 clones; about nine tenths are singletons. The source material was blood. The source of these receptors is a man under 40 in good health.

This CDR3 is CASSLDTTSSYNEQFF. The CDR3 DNA sequence: TGCGCCAGCAGCTTGGATACAACTAGCTCCTACAATGAGCAGTTCTTC. V is TRBV5-1 and J is TRBJ2-1, with a weak D call TRBD2 (5 bases). Trimming removed 0 bases at V and 0 bases at J, with 10 bases between. The CDR3 covers 16 residues. Per the germline V gene, CDR1 is SGHRS and CDR2 is YFSETQ.

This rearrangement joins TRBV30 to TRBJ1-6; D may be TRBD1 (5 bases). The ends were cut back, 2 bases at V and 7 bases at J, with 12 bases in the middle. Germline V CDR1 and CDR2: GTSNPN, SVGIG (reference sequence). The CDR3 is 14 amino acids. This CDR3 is CAWSSPGPNSPLHF. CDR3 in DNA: TGTGCCTGGAGTTCACCGGGACCCAATTCACCCCTCCACTTT.

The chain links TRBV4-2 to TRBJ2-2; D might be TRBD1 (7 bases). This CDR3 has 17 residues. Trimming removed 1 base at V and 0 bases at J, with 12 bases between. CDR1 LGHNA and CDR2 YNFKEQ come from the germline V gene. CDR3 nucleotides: TGTGCCAGCAGCCAAGCTTCCAGGGGGGCGAACACCGGGGAGCTGTTTTTT. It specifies CASSQASRGANTGELFF.

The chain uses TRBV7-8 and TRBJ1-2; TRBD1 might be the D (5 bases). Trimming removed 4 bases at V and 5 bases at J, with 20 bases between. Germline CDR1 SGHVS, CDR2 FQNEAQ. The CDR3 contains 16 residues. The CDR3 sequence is CASSSRVRDSEYGYTF. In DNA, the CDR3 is TGTGCCAGCAGCTCTAGGGTCCGGGACTCCGAGTATGGCTACACCTTC. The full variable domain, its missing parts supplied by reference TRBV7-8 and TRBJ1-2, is GAGVSQSPRYKVAKRGQDVALRCDPISGHVSLFWYQQALGQGPEFLTYFQNEAQLDKSGLPSDRFFAERPEGSVSTLKIQRTQQEDSAVYLCASSSRVRDSEYGYTFGSGTRLTVV.

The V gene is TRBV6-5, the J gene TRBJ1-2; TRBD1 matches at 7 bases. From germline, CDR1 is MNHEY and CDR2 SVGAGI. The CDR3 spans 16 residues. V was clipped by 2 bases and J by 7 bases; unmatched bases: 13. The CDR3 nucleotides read TGTGCCAGCAGTTACGCCAAAAGGGGGCGCTTATTTGGCTACACCTTC. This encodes CASSYAKRGRLFGYTF.

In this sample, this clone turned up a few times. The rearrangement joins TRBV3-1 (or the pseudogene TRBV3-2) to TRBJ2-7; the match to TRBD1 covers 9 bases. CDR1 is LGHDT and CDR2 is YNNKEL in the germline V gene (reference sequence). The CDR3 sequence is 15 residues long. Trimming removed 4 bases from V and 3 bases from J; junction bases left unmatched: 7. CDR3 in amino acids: CASSPGWGQGYEQYF. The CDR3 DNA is TGTGCCAGCAGCCCAGGTTGGGGACAGGGCTACGAGCAGTACTTC.

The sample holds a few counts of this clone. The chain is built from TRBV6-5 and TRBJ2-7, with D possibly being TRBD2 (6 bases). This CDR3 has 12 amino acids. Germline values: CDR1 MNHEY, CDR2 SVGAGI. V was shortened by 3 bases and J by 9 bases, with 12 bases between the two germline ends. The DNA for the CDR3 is TGTGCCAGCAGTTATTCGGGGGTTGGGCAGTACTTC. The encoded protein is CASSYSGVGQYF.

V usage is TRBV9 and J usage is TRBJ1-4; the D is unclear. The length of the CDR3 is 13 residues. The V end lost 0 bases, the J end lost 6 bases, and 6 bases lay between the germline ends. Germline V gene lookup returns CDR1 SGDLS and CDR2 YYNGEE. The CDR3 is CASSVGKDEKLFF. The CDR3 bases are TGTGCCAGCAGCGTAGGGAAAGATGAAAAACTGTTTTTT.

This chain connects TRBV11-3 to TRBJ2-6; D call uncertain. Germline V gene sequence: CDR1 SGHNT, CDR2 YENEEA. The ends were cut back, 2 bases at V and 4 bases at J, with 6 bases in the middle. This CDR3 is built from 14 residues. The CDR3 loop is CASSLSSGANVLTF. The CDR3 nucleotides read TGTGCCAGCAGCTTAAGTTCCGGGGCCAACGTCCTGACTTTC.

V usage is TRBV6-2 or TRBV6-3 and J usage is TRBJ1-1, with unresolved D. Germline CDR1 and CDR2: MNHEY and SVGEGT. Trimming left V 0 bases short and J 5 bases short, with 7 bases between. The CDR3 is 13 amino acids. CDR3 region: CASSYSKTTEAFF. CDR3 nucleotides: TGTGCCAGCAGTTACTCAAAAACGACTGAAGCTTTCTTT.